This T cell receptor beta chain was captured in a study of T cell responses to AZD1222 COVID-19 vaccine. Trimming removed 0 bases from V and 6 bases from J; junction bases left unmatched: 5. The CDR3 sequence is 14 residues long. Germline CDR1 SGHRS, CDR2 YFSETQ. Produced via immunoSEQ multiplex PCR; TCRdb's table is partial and in-frame only. The repertoire has 90,000 to 150,000 clones, roughly 88% of them found once; the top ten carry under 4.5%. The J gene is TRBJ2-7, the V gene TRBV5-1, with 8 bases aligning to TRBD1. The specimen comprised peripheral blood, sampled on day 0 of AZD1222 vaccination. The sequence came from an adult in good health. The CDR3 reads CASSLGRTGFEQYF. In nucleotides, the CDR3 is TGCGCCAGCAGCTTGGGCCGGACAGGGTTCGAGCAGTACTTC.